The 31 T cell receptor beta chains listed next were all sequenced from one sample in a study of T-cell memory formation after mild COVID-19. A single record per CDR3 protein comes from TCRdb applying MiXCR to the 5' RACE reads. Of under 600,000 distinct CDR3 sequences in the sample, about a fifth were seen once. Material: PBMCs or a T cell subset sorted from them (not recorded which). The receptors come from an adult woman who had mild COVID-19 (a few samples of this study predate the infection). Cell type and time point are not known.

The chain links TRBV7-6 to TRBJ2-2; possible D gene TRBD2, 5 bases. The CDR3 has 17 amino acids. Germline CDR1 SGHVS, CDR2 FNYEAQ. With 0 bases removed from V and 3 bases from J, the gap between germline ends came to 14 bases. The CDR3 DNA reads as TGTGCCAGCAGCTTAGCCAGGACCCCGAGGGACACCGGGGAGCTGTTTTTT. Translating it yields CASSLARTPRDTGELFF.

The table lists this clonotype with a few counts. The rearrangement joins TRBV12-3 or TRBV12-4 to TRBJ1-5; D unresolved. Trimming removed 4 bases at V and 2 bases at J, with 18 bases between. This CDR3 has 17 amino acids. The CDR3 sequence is CASSSSQGRAGNQPQHF. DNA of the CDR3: TGTGCCAGCAGTTCAAGCCAAGGGAGGGCCGGCAATCAGCCCCAGCATTTT.

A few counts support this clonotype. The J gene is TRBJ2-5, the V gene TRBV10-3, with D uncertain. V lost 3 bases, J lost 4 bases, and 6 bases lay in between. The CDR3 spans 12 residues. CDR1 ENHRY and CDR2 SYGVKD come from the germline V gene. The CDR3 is CAISDMAETQYF. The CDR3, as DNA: TGTGCCATCAGTGACATGGCAGAGACCCAGTACTTC.

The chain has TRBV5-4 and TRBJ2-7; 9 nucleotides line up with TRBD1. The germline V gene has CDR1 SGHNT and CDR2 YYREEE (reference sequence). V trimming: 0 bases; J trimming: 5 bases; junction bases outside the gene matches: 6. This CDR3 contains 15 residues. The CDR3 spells CASSLAGTGPHEQYF. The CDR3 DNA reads TGTGCCAGCAGCTTGGCCGGGACAGGGCCCCACGAGCAGTACTTC.

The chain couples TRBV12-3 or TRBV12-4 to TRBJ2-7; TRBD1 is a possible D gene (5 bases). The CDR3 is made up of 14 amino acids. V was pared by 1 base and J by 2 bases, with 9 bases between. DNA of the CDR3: TGTGCCAGCAGTTTAGGACAGTTTACCTACGAGCAGTACTTC. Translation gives CASSLGQFTYEQYF.

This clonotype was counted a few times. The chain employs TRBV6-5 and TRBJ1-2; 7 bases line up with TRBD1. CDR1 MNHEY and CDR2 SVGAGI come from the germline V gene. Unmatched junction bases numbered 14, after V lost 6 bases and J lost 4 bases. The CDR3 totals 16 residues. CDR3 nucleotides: TGTGCCAGCAGGGACACCTCGACAGGGCCCCGCTATGGCTACACCTTC. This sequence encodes CASRDTSTGPRYGYTF.

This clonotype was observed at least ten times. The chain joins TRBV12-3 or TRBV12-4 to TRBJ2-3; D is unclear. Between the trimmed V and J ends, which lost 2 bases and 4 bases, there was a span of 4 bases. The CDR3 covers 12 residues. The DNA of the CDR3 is TGTGCCAGCAGTTTATACTCAGATACGCAGTATTTT. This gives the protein CASSLYSDTQYF.

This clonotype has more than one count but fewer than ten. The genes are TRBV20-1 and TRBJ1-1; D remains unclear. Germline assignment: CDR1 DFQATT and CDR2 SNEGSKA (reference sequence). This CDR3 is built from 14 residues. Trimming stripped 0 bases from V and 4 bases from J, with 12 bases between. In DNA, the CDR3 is TGCAGTGCTAGAGATGGAATTTTGGGCACTGAAGCTTTCTTT. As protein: CSARDGILGTEAFF.

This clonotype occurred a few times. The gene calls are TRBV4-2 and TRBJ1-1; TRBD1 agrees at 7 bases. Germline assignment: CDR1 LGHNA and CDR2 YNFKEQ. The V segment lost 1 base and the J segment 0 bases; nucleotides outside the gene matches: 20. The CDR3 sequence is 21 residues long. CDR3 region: CASSQGLRPNRGDVMNTEAFF. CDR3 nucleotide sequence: TGTGCCAGCAGCCAAGGGCTTCGTCCAAACAGGGGCGATGTGATGAACACTGAAGCTTTCTTT.

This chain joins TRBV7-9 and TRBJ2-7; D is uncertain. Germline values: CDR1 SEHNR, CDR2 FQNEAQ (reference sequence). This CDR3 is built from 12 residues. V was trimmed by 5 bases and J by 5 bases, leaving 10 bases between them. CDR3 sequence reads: CASSPSSNEQYF. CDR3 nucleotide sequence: TGTGCCAGCAGCCCGTCCTCTAACGAGCAGTACTTC.

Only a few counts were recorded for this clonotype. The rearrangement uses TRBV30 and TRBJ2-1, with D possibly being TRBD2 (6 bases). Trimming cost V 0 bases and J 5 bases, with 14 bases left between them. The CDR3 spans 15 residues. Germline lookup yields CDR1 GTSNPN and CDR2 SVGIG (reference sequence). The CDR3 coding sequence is TGTGCCTGGAGTGTACCACGGGAGATCCACAATGAGCAGTTCTTC. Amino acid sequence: CAWSVPREIHNEQFF.

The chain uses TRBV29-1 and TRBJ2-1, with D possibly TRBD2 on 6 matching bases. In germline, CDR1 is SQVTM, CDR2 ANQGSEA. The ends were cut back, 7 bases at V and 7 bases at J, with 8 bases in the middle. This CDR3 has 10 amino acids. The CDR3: CSGSGNEQFF. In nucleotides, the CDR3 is TGCAGCGGGAGCGGGAATGAGCAGTTCTTC.

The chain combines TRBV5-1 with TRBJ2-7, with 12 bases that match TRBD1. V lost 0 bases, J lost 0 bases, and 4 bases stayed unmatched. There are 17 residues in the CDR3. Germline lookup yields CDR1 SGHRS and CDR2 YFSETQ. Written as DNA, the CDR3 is TGCGCCAGCAGCTTGGTGGGACAGGGGGCTTACTCCTACGAGCAGTACTTC. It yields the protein CASSLVGQGAYSYEQYF.

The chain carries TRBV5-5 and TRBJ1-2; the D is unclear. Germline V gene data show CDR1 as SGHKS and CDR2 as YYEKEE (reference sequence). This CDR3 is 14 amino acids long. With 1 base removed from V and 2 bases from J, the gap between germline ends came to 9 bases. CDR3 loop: CASSLRLLNYGYTF. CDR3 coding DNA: TGTGCCAGCAGCTTGCGACTGCTGAACTATGGCTACACCTTC. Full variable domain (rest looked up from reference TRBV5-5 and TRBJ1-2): DAGVTQSPTHLIKTRGQQVTLRCSPISGHKSVSWYQQVLGQGPQFIFQYYEKEERGRGNFPDRFSARQFPNYSSELNVNALLLGDSALYLCASSLRLLNYGYTFGSGTRLTVV.

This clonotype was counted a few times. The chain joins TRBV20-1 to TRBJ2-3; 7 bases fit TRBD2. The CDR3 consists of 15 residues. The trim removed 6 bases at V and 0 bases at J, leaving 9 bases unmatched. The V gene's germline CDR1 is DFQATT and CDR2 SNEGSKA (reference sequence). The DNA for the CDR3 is TGCAGTGCGCTAGGGCGCGGGGGTAGCACAGATACGCAGTATTTT. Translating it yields CSALGRGGSTDTQYF.

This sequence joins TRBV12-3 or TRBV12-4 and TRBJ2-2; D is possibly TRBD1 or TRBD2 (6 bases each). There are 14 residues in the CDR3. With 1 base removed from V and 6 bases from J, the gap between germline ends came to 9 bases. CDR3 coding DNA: TGTGCCAGCAGTTTAGGGGGGGCCCCCGGGGAGCTGTTTTTT. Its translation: CASSLGGAPGELFF.

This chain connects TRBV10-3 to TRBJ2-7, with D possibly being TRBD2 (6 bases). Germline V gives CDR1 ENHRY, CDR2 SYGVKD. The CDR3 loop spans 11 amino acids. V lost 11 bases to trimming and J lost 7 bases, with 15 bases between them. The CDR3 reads CAVGLAAEQYF. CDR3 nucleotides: TGTGCCGTGGGACTGGCCGCAGAGCAGTACTTC.

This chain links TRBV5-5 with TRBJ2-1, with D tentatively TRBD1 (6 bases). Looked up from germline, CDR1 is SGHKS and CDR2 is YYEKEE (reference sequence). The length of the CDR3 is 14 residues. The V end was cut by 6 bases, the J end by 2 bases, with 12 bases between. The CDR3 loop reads CASTLGGTYNEQFF. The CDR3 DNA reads TGTGCCAGCACCCTAGGGGGTACCTACAATGAGCAGTTCTTC.

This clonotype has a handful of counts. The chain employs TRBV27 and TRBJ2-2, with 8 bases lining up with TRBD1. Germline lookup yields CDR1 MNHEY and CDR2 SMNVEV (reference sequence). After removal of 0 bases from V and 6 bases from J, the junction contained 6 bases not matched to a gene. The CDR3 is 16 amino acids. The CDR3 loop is CASSLSRTGWPGELFF. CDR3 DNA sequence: TGTGCCAGCAGTTTATCCCGGACAGGGTGGCCCGGGGAGCTGTTTTTT.

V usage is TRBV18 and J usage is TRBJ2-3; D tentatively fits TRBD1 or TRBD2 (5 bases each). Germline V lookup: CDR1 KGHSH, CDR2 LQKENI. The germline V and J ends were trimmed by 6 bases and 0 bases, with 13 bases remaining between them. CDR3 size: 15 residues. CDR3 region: CASSPGTLSTDTQYF. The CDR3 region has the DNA TGTGCCAGCTCGCCCGGGACCCTTAGCACAGATACGCAGTATTTT.

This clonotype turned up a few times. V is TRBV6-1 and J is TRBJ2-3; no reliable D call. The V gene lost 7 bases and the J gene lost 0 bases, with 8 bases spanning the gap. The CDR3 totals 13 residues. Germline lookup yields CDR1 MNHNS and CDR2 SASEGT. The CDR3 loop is CASMDGSTDTQYF. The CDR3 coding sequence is TGTGCCAGCATGGACGGGAGCACAGATACGCAGTATTTT.

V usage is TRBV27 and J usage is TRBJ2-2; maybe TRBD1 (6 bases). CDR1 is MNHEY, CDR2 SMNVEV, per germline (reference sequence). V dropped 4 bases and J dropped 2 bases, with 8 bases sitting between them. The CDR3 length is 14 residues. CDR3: CASSWTANTGELFF. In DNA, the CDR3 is TGTGCCAGCAGTTGGACAGCTAACACCGGGGAGCTGTTTTTT.

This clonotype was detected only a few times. The CDR3, as DNA: TGTGCCAGCAGTTTATTAGGGGGCTTGGCTTTCTTT. This codes for CASSLLGGLAFF. This rearrangement joins TRBV28 to TRBJ1-1, with TRBD1 identical over 7 bases. CDR3 length equals 12 residues. Germline loops: CDR1 MDHEN, CDR2 SYDVKM. V shed 1 base, J shed 11 bases, and the junction held 4 bases outside the gene matches. The full variable domain, its missing parts supplied by reference TRBV28 and TRBJ1-1, is DVKVTQSSRYLVKRTGEKVFLECVQDMDHENMFWYRQDPGLGLRLIYFSYDVKMKEKGDIPEGYSVSREKKERFSLILESASTNQTSMYLCASSLLGGLAFFGQGTRLTVV.

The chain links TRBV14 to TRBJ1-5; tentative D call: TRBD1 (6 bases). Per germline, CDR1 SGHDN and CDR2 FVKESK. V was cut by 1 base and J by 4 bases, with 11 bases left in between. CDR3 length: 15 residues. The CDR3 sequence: CASSQGGGANQPQHF. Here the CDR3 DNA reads TGTGCCAGCAGCCAAGGGGGGGGCGCAAATCAGCCCCAGCATTTT.

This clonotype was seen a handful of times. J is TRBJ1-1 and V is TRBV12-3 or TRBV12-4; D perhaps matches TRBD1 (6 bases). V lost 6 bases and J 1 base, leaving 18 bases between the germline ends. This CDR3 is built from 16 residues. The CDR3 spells CASSLRGVWGNTEAFF. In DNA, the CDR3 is TGTGCCAGCAGCCTTAGGGGGGTTTGGGGGAACACTGAAGCTTTCTTT.

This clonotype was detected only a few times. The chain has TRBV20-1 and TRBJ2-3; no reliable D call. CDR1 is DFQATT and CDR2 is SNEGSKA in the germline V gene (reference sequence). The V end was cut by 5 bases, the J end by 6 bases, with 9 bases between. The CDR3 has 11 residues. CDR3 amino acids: CSALRQDTQYF. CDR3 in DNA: TGCAGTGCTCTCAGGCAGGATACGCAGTATTTT.

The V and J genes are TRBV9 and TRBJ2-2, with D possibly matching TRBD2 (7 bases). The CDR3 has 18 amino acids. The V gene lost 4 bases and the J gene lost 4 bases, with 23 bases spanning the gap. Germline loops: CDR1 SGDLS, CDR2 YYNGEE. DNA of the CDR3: TGTGCCAGCAGCCCTCCCCTGGGGGGGGCTGGCAGCACCGGGGAGCTGTTTTTT. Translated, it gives CASSPPLGGAGSTGELFF.

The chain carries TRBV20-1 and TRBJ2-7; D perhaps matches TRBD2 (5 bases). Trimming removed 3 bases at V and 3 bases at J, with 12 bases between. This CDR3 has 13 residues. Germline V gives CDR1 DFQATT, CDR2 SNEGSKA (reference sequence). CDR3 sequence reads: CSASTRALYEQYF. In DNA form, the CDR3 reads TGCAGTGCTAGTACGCGGGCCCTCTACGAGCAGTACTTC.

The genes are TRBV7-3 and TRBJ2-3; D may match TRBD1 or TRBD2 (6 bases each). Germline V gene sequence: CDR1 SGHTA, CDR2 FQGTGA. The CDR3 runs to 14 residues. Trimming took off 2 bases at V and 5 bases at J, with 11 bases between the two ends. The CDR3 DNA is TGTGCCAGCAGCTTACGGGGGCGGGAAGATACGCAGTATTTT. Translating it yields CASSLRGREDTQYF.

CDR3 sequence reads: CATSDSLGSSYNEQFF. The CDR3 bases are TGTGCCACCAGTGATAGTCTGGGGAGCTCCTACAATGAGCAGTTCTTC. V is TRBV24-1 and J is TRBJ2-1; weak D call: TRBD2 (5 bases). The CDR3 sequence is 16 residues long. Germline V gene data show CDR1 as KGHDR and CDR2 as SFDVKD. V was trimmed by 3 bases and J by 0 bases, leaving 11 bases between them.

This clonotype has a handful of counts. In DNA form, the CDR3 reads TGCAGTGCTAGAGATGCCAGGACAGTCACTGAAGCTTTCTTT. Protein product: CSARDARTVTEAFF. The chain carries TRBV20-1 and TRBJ1-1; D is possibly TRBD1 (6 bases). Trimming removed 0 bases from V and 4 bases from J, with 12 bases in between. The V gene's germline CDR1 is DFQATT and CDR2 SNEGSKA (reference sequence). The CDR3 length is 14 residues.